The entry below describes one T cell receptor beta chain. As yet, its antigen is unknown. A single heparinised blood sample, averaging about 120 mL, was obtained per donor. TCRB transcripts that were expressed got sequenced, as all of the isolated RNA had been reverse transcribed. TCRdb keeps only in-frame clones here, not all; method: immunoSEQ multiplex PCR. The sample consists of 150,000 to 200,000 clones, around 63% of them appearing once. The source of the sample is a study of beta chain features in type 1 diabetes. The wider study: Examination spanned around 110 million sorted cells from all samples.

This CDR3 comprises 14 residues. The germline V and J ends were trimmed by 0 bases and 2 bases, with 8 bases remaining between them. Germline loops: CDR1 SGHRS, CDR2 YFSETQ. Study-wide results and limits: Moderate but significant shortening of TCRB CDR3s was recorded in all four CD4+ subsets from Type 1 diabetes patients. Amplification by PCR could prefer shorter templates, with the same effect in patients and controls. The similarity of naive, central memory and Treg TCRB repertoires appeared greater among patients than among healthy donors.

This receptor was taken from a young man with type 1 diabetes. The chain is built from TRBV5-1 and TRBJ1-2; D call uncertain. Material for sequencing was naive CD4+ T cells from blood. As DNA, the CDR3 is TGCGCCAGCAGCTTGGAGACTAGCAACTATGGCTACACCTTC. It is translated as CASSLETSNYGYTF.